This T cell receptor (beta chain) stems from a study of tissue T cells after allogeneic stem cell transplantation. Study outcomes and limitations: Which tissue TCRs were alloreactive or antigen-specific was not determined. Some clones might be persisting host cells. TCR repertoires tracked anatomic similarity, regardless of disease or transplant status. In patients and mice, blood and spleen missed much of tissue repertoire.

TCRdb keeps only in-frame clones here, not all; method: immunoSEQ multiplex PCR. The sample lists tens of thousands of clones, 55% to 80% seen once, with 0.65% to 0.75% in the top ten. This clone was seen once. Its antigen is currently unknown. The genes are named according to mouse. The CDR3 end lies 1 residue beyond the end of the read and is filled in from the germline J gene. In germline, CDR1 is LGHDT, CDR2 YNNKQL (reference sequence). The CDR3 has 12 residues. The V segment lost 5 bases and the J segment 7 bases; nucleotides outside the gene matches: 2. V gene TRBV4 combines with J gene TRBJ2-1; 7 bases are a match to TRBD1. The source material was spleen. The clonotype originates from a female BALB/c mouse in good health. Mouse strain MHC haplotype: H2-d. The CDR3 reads CASSPDRAEQFF. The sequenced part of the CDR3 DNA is TGTGCCAGCAGCCCGGACAGGGCTGAGCAGTTC.